This is a list of T cell receptor beta chains from one sample in a study of T cells in localized non-small cell lung cancer. Only in-frame clones appear in the TCRdb table, and some are missing; sequencing was by immunoSEQ multiplex PCR. The profile shows about 8,000 clones, 70% to 90% of them singletons. The source was peripheral blood, collected before any cancer treatment. Source of these receptors: a male donor aged 60 or over with stage III lung adenocarcinoma. Each CDR3 is given with its conserved first and last residue. The order of the fields is V gene, D gene, clone size, J gene, CDR3 protein, CDR3 DNA. The D gene is left open where the match is weak. Clone size is not always given. Where it is, it says once, few, many or a class for expanded clones.

V gene: TRBV19; D gene: TRBD1; clone size: NA; J gene: TRBJ1-2; CDR3 protein: CASSIGQGRGYTF; CDR3 DNA: TGTGCCAGTAGTATAGGACAGGGTAGGGGCTACACCTTC
V gene: TRBV11-1; D gene: TRBD2; clone size: NA; J gene: TRBJ2-7; CDR3 protein: CASSRGLAGSSYEQYF; CDR3 DNA: TGTGCCAGCAGCCGGGGACTAGCGGGGAGCTCCTACGAGCAGTACTTC
V gene: TRBV7-3; D gene: TRBD2; clone size: NA; J gene: TRBJ2-3; CDR3 protein: CASSLAGIVDTQYF; CDR3 DNA: TGTGCCAGCAGCCTAGCGGGAATTGTGGATACGCAGTATTTT
V gene: TRBV11-1; D gene: NA; clone size: NA; J gene: TRBJ2-7; CDR3 protein: CASSPGVPYEQYF; CDR3 DNA: TGTGCCAGCAGCCCCGGGGTCCCTTACGAGCAGTACTTC
V gene: TRBV6-5; D gene: TRBD1; clone size: once; J gene: TRBJ1-2; CDR3 protein: CASSARQGENGYTF; CDR3 DNA: TGTGCCAGCAGTGCCCGACAGGGGGAGAATGGCTACACCTTC
V gene: TRBV5-4; D gene: NA; clone size: once; J gene: TRBJ2-7; CDR3 protein: CASSWEAEQYF; CDR3 DNA: TGTGCCAGCAGCTGGGAAGCTGAGCAGTACTTC
V gene: TRBV25-1; D gene: TRBD1; clone size: once; J gene: TRBJ2-2; CDR3 protein: CASSDYLGTASTGELFF; CDR3 DNA: TGTGCCAGCAGTGATTATCTCGGGACAGCGAGCACCGGGGAGCTGTTTTTT
V gene: TRBV9; D gene: NA; clone size: once; J gene: TRBJ2-3; CDR3 protein: CASSVGLGTDTQYF; CDR3 DNA: TGTGCCAGCAGCGTCGGCCTAGGGACAGATACGCAGTATTTT
V gene: TRBV9; D gene: TRBD1; clone size: once; J gene: TRBJ1-1; CDR3 protein: CASSPRQGDTEAFF; CDR3 DNA: TGTGCCAGCAGCCCGAGACAGGGTGACACTGAAGCTTTCTTT
V gene: TRBV6-4; D gene: NA; clone size: NA; J gene: TRBJ1-1; CDR3 protein: CASSESGGTTEAFF; CDR3 DNA: TGTGCCAGCAGTGAGAGCGGGGGGACCACTGAAGCTTTCTTT
V gene: TRBV7-2; D gene: NA; clone size: NA; J gene: TRBJ1-3; CDR3 protein: CASNSRAYSGNTIYF; CDR3 DNA: TGTGCCAGCAATTCCCGTGCTTACTCTGGAAACACCATATATTTT
V gene: TRBV9; D gene: NA; clone size: once; J gene: TRBJ2-3; CDR3 protein: CASSVTGVGTDTQYF; CDR3 DNA: TGTGCCAGCAGCGTAACGGGAGTAGGCACAGATACGCAGTATTTT
V gene: TRBV5-8; D gene: TRBD1; clone size: NA; J gene: TRBJ1-2; CDR3 protein: CASRPGQGHGYTF; CDR3 DNA: TGTGCCAGCAGACCGGGACAGGGGCATGGCTACACCTTC
V gene: TRBV18; D gene: NA; clone size: NA; J gene: TRBJ2-3; CDR3 protein: CASSPRPVGSDTQYF; CDR3 DNA: TGTGCCAGCTCACCACGGCCTGTCGGTTCAGATACGCAGTATTTT
V gene: TRBV7-3; D gene: NA; clone size: NA; J gene: TRBJ2-2; CDR3 protein: CASSVTGQSNTGELFF; CDR3 DNA: TGTGCCAGCAGCGTAACTGGGCAGTCGAACACCGGGGAGCTGTTTTTT
V gene: TRBV28; D gene: NA; clone size: NA; J gene: TRBJ1-2; CDR3 protein: CASSLDPQGNGYTF; CDR3 DNA: TGTGCCAGCAGTTTGGACCCCCAGGGTAATGGCTACACCTTC
V gene: TRBV7-8; D gene: TRBD2; clone size: NA; J gene: TRBJ2-7; CDR3 protein: CASSLAVGRMWYEQYF; CDR3 DNA: TGTGCCAGCAGCTTAGCGGTCGGGAGGATGTGGTACGAGCAGTACTTC
V gene: TRBV6-6; D gene: NA; clone size: NA; J gene: TRBJ1-3; CDR3 protein: CASNPTGYATIYF; CDR3 DNA: TGTGCCAGCAACCCAACAGGGTATGCCACCATATATTTT
V gene: TRBV19; D gene: TRBD2; clone size: NA; J gene: TRBJ2-5; CDR3 protein: CASSTPRGAGVRETQYF; CDR3 DNA: TGTGCCAGTAGTACTCCCCGTGGAGCGGGGGTACGAGAGACCCAGTACTTC
V gene: TRBV30; D gene: NA; clone size: NA; J gene: TRBJ2-7; CDR3 protein: CAWSVLNEQYF; CDR3 DNA: TGTGCCTGGAGTGTACTGAACGAGCAGTACTTC
V gene: TRBV15; D gene: NA; clone size: NA; J gene: TRBJ1-3; CDR3 protein: CATSRDQGPGNTIYF; CDR3 DNA: TGTGCCACCAGCAGAGATCAGGGGCCTGGAAACACCATATATTTT
V gene: TRBV7-2; D gene: TRBD2; clone size: NA; J gene: TRBJ2-3; CDR3 protein: CASSWGLAGGRDTQYF; CDR3 DNA: TGTGCCAGCAGCTGGGGACTAGCGGGAGGACGGGATACGCAGTATTTT